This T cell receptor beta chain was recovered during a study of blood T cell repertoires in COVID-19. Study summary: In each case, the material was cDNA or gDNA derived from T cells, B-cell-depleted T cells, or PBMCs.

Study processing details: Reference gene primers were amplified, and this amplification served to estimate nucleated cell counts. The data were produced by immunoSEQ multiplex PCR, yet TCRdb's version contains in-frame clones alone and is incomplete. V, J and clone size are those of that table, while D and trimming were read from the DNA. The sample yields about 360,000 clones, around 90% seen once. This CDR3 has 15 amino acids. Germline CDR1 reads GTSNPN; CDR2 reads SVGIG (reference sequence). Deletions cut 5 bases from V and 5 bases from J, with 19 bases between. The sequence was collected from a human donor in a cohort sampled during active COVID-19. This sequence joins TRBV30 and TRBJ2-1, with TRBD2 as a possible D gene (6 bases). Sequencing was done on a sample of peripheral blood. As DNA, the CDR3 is TGTGCCTGGCTCCCTTTGGAGCGGGCAAACAATGAGCAGTTCTTC. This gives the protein CAWLPLERANNEQFF.